Below, 25 T cell receptor beta chains from the same sample are listed, as sequenced in a study of blood T cell repertoires in COVID-19. The repertoire was sequenced with immunoSEQ multiplex PCR; TCRdb's copy has only in-frame clones and lacks some. The sample consists of 100,000 to 150,000 clones, approximately 82% of them appearing once. Specimen: peripheral blood. These receptor sequences come from a man aged 35 to 55 with active or convalescent COVID-19.

The CDR3 DNA reads TGTGCCAGCAGTTTAGGGGGGGCTTACTACAATGAGCAGTTCTTC. It yields the protein CASSLGGAYYNEQFF. V usage is TRBV27 and J usage is TRBJ2-1; possibly TRBD2 for D (7 bases). V lost 2 bases and J lost 3, with 11 bases in between. The germline V gene has CDR1 MNHEY and CDR2 SMNVEV (reference sequence). CDR3 length equals 15 residues.

This chain joins TRBV11-3 and TRBJ2-3; TRBD1 matches 8 bases. V shed 2 bases and J 0 bases; nucleotides not matched to a gene: 4. Germline CDR1 reads SGHNT; CDR2 reads YENEEA. CDR3 length: 16 amino acids. In DNA form, the CDR3 reads TGTGCCAGCAGCTTATCAGGGGGCTATAGCACAGATACGCAGTATTTT. Encoded protein: CASSLSGGYSTDTQYF.

J is TRBJ2-1 and V is TRBV3-1 (or the pseudogene TRBV3-2); 8 bases are a match to TRBD2. Losses at the gene ends were 7 bases for V and 2 bases for J; bases not matched to a gene: 16. The CDR3 spans 18 residues. Germline values: CDR1 LGHDT, CDR2 YNNKEL (reference sequence). The CDR3 DNA reads as TGTGCCAGCACGCGAAAGGCCGCGGGGGGAACCACCTACAATGAGCAGTTCTTC. Protein: CASTRKAAGGTTYNEQFF.

This chain links TRBV6-4 with TRBJ1-2; 9 bases agree with TRBD1. The CDR3 totals 16 residues. Germline lookup yields CDR1 MRHNA and CDR2 SNTAGT. After removal of 5 bases from V and 4 bases from J, the junction contained 11 bases not matched to a gene. CDR3 DNA sequence: TGTGCCAGCAGTCAAAGGACAGGGGAGTCCCCCTATGGCTACACCTTC. It yields the protein CASSQRTGESPYGYTF.

V is TRBV5-3 and J is TRBJ2-2; maybe TRBD1 (5 bases). Being an ORF, TRBV5-3 has a function that is uncertain. The length of the CDR3 is 15 residues. Trimming stripped 2 bases from V and 6 bases from J, with 14 bases between. The CDR3 is CARSFRTGRPGELFF. The CDR3 DNA reads as TGTGCCAGAAGCTTTCGTACAGGACGACCCGGGGAGCTGTTTTTT.

This chain uses TRBV6-1 with TRBJ1-4; the D gene is possibly TRBD1 (5 bases). Trimming pared 2 bases from V and 4 bases from J, leaving 14 bases between. The CDR3 sequence is 16 residues long. CDR1 is MNHNS, CDR2 SASEGT, per germline. The CDR3 sequence is CASSERYGQNNEKLFF. For the CDR3, the DNA is TGTGCCAGCAGTGAAAGATACGGACAAAATAATGAAAAACTGTTTTTT.

The V gene is TRBV5-1, the J gene TRBJ2-5, with 14 bases fitting TRBD2. V lost 4 bases, J lost 4 bases, and 3 bases stayed unmatched. CDR1 SGHRS and CDR2 YFSETQ come from the germline V gene. The CDR3 sequence is 15 residues long. DNA of the CDR3: TGCGCCAGCAGCCGGGGACTAGCGGGGGTAGAGACCCAGTACTTC. Protein sequence: CASSRGLAGVETQYF. Combining the CDR3 with reference TRBV5-1 and TRBJ2-5 gives the whole variable domain KAGVTQTPRYLIKTRGQQVTLSCSPISGHRSVSWYQQTPGQGLQFLFEYFSETQRNKGNFPGRFSGRQFSNSRSEMNVSTLELGDSALYLCASSRGLAGVETQYFGPGTRLLVL.

V gene TRBV12-2 combines with J gene TRBJ1-3; the D call of TRBD1 is as the table states it, not checked on the DNA. TRBV12-2 is a documented pseudogene. The CDR3 is 14 residues long. The CDR3 bases are TGTGCAAGTCGCTCTGGACAACCTGGAAACACCATATATTTT. Residues: CASRSGQPGNTIYF.

The chain links TRBV9 to TRBJ2-7; 9 nucleotides align to TRBD2. The CDR3 is 16 amino acids. The V gene end was trimmed by 3 bases and the J gene end by 6 bases; junction bases not matched to a gene: 13. Germline-derived CDR1 and CDR2 are SGDLS and YYNGEE. Here the CDR3 DNA reads TGTGCCAGCAGCGCCGACCTCGGACTAGCGAAGGGCGAGCAGTACTTC. Translation gives CASSADLGLAKGEQYF.

The J gene is TRBJ1-3, the V gene TRBV11-2; 9 bases are shared with TRBD1. Germline loops: CDR1 SGHAT, CDR2 FQNNGV. Unmatched junction bases numbered 3, after V lost 1 base and J lost 5 bases. The CDR3 has 15 residues. The CDR3 DNA sequence: TGTGCCAGCAGCTTAGCGGACAGGGGTAGAAACACCATATATTTT. It encodes CASSLADRGRNTIYF.

This chain joins TRBV4-2 and TRBJ2-7; D is possibly TRBD1 (6 bases). V dropped 1 base and J dropped 4 bases, with 11 bases sitting between them. Germline assignment: CDR1 LGHNA and CDR2 YNFKEQ. This CDR3 has 14 amino acids. The CDR3 region has the DNA TGTGCCAGCAGCCAAGTTACCCAGGGGTACGAGCAGTACTTC. This gives the protein CASSQVTQGYEQYF.

J is TRBJ1-2 and V is TRBV3-1 (or the pseudogene TRBV3-2), with no clear D. The germline V and J ends were trimmed by 4 bases and 8 bases, with 11 bases remaining between them. This CDR3 has 12 amino acids. Germline CDR1 reads LGHDT; CDR2 reads YNNKEL (reference sequence). The chain's CDR3 is CASSLDTRGYTF. The CDR3 region has the DNA TGTGCCAGCAGCCTGGATACGCGGGGCTACACCTTC.

This clone was observed once. The CDR3 DNA sequence: TGTGCCAGCAGCTTACCCCAGAACAATGAGCAGTTCTTC. It is translated as CASSLPQNNEQFF. The chain carries TRBV11-3 and TRBJ2-1, with D unclear. V lost 2 bases and J lost 5, with 7 bases in between. CDR1 SGHNT and CDR2 YENEEA come from the germline V gene. The CDR3 sequence is 13 residues long.

V is TRBV19 and J is TRBJ1-5; possible D gene TRBD1, 6 bases. This CDR3 has 17 amino acids. V was cut by 5 bases and J by 0 bases, with 17 bases left in between. Germline assignment: CDR1 LNHDA and CDR2 SQIVND (reference sequence). The CDR3 nucleotides are TGTGCCAGTAGTCCGAGGGGGAGGGGAGATAGCAATCAGCCCCAGCATTTT. Its protein is CASSPRGRGDSNQPQHF.

In this sample, this clone turned up a few times. The V call is TRBV5-1, the J call TRBJ1-5; 7 bases align to TRBD1. V was clipped by 0 bases and J by 11 bases; unmatched bases: 8. The CDR3 extends over 14 amino acids. From germline, CDR1 is SGHRS and CDR2 YFSETQ. CDR3 in amino acids: CASSLEGDSRTQHF. CDR3 nucleotide sequence: TGCGCCAGCAGCTTGGAGGGGGACAGTCGGACCCAGCATTTT.

As for this clone: The same CDR3 arises from other DNA sequences in this sample as well. The V call is TRBV5-4, the J call TRBJ2-3; no firm D call. Trimming left V 3 bases short and J 3 bases short, with 8 bases between. This CDR3 comprises 13 residues. Per germline, CDR1 SGHNT and CDR2 YYREEE (reference sequence). CDR3 amino acids: CASSSPGTDTQYF. CDR3 nucleotides: TGTGCCAGCAGCTCACCGGGTACAGATACGCAGTATTTT.

The chain joins TRBV20-1 to TRBJ2-7; 7 bases agree with TRBD1. CDR3 size: 11 residues. Germline CDR1 reads DFQATT; CDR2 reads SNEGSKA (reference sequence). V shed 4 bases and J 3 bases; nucleotides not matched to a gene: 0. The CDR3 is CSANRGYEQYF. The CDR3 DNA follows: TGCAGTGCTAACAGGGGCTACGAGCAGTACTTC.

V is TRBV7-8 and J is TRBJ2-7; D call uncertain. The germline V gene encodes CDR1 SGHVS and CDR2 FQNEAQ. The CDR3 has 11 amino acids. Trimming took 5 bases from V and 3 from J, leaving 5 bases between them. The CDR3 loop reads CASSQHYEQYF. CDR3 nucleotides: TGTGCCAGCAGCCAACACTACGAGCAGTACTTC.

This clone was observed a single time. The V gene is TRBV4-2, the J gene TRBJ2-7; 7 bases agree with TRBD1. The ends lost 2 bases at V and 2 bases at J; junction bases unmatched: 3. This CDR3 has 14 amino acids. Per the germline V gene, CDR1 is LGHNA and CDR2 is YNFKEQ. The DNA for the CDR3 is TGTGCCAGCAGCCAATCGGACAGGCCCTACGAGCAGTACTTC. Translating it yields CASSQSDRPYEQYF.

The chain recombines TRBV4-3 with TRBJ2-4, with a tentative D call TRBD1 (6 bases). Germline V gives CDR1 LGHNA, CDR2 YSLEER. The CDR3 has 17 amino acids. With 0 bases removed from V and 6 bases from J, the gap between germline ends came to 18 bases. The CDR3 DNA reads TGCGCCAGCAGCCAAGAGAGGGATACAGGGTCCCCAAACATTCAGTACTTC. Translating gives CASSQERDTGSPNIQYF.

The CDR3 bases are TGCGCCAGCAGCTTGGGTGGAACAGGGGCTAACTATGGCTACACCTTC. This sequence encodes CASSLGGTGANYGYTF. The gene calls are TRBV5-1 and TRBJ1-2, with 7 bases lining up with TRBD1. The junction had 5 bases not matched to a gene; V was cut back by 0 bases and J by 0 bases. This CDR3 region has 16 residues. CDR1 and CDR2 (germline): SGHRS, YFSETQ.

For the CDR3, the DNA is TGTGCCAGCAGCCAAACGACAGGGGGATACAATGAGCAGTTCTTC. It is translated as CASSQTTGGYNEQFF. The chain couples TRBV3-1 (or the pseudogene TRBV3-2) to TRBJ2-1; 9 nucleotides line up with TRBD1. J gave up 4 bases and V 2 bases, and 3 bases lay outside the gene matches. Germline CDR1 is LGHDT and CDR2 is YNNKEL (reference sequence). This CDR3 has 15 residues.

This clone is a singleton in its sample. The CDR3 DNA is TGTGCCAGCAGTGGGGGGTCGGGGGAGACCCAGTACTTC. Protein: CASSGGSGETQYF. This chain links TRBV5-4 with TRBJ2-5, with D possibly matching TRBD2 (6 bases). Germline V gives CDR1 SGHNT, CDR2 YYREEE (reference sequence). Trimming shortened V by 5 bases and J by 5 bases, and 13 bases separated the two germline ends. This CDR3 spans 13 amino acids.

J is TRBJ2-7 and V is TRBV3-1 (or the pseudogene TRBV3-2); TRBD1 matches 9 bases. The ends lost 3 bases at V and 4 bases at J; junction bases unmatched: 4. The CDR3 is 14 residues long. Germline CDR1 and CDR2: LGHDT and YNNKEL (reference sequence). CDR3 in amino acids: CASSHRTGVYEQYF. CDR3 sequence (DNA): TGTGCCAGCAGCCACCGGACAGGGGTGTACGAGCAGTACTTC.

This sequence joins TRBV12-3 or TRBV12-4 and TRBJ1-1, with D hard to call. Trimming removed 7 bases at V and 4 bases at J, with 13 bases between. The CDR3 spans 13 residues. The chain's CDR3 is CASIKWGGTEAFF. In DNA, the CDR3 is TGTGCCAGCATCAAATGGGGAGGCACTGAAGCTTTCTTT.